The 8 T cell receptor beta chains given below trace back to one sample, sequenced in a study of cytomegalovirus exposure and HLA in healthy donors. Data came from immunoSEQ multiplex PCR; TCRdb stores just in-frame clones and leaves some out. The table lists 65,000 or so clones, 90% to 95% of them singletons. The sample comprised PBMCs. These receptors all stem from a man aged 18 to 29 in good health and CMV-seropositive.

The chain uses TRBV2 and TRBJ1-2; 10 bases map to TRBD1. Trimming removed 8 bases from V and 3 bases from J; junction bases left unmatched: 15. This CDR3 is 17 amino acids long. Germline CDR1 reads SNHLY; CDR2 reads FYNNEI. The CDR3 region has the DNA TGTGCCAGCGAACGGACAGGGGGTTCCCTGATGGACTATGGCTACACCTTC. Translation: CASERTGGSLMDYGYTF.

This clone was seen a single time. The chain links TRBV18 to TRBJ1-3; tentatively, D is TRBD1 (5 bases). Trimming removed 1 base at V and 0 bases at J, with 10 bases between. The CDR3 length is 16 residues. CDR1 is KGHSH, CDR2 LQKENI, per germline. The CDR3 loop reads CASSPQEGLSGNTIYF. In nucleotides, the CDR3 is TGTGCCAGCTCACCACAGGAGGGACTCTCTGGAAACACCATATATTTT.

The chain has TRBV7-6 and TRBJ2-7; D remains unclear. Trimming left V 4 bases short and J 7 bases short, with 8 bases between. Germline V gene lookup returns CDR1 SGHVS and CDR2 FNYEAQ. This CDR3 has 11 amino acids. This chain's CDR3 is CASSSSKEQYF. Written as DNA, the CDR3 is TGTGCCAGCAGCTCCTCTAAAGAGCAGTACTTC.

The chain uses TRBV28 and TRBJ2-7; 10 bases line up with TRBD1. This CDR3 has 14 residues. CDR1 MDHEN and CDR2 SYDVKM come from the germline V gene. Unmatched junction bases numbered 9, after V lost 7 bases and J lost 6 bases. The CDR3, as DNA: TGTGCCAGCAAAGTCCGGGACAGGGGAGGCGAGCAGTACTTC. It specifies CASKVRDRGGEQYF.

The chain recombines TRBV29-1 with TRBJ2-7, with TRBD2 as a possible D gene (6 bases). This CDR3 region has 15 residues. Germline loops: CDR1 SQVTM, CDR2 ANQGSEA. The ends were cut back, 7 bases at V and 4 bases at J, with 23 bases in the middle. The CDR3 sequence: CSASLGGIGGYEQYF. In DNA form, the CDR3 reads TGCAGCGCCTCGTTGGGAGGAATTGGCGGTTACGAGCAGTACTTC.

The gene calls are TRBV4-1 and TRBJ1-4; possibly TRBD1 for D (6 bases). Germline V CDR1 and CDR2: MGHRA, YSYEKL. The CDR3 is made up of 16 amino acids. V dropped 4 bases and J dropped 10 bases, with 22 bases sitting between them. The chain's CDR3 is CASSLYSDGTPRKLFF. The DNA for the CDR3 is TGCGCCAGCAGCCTCTACTCCGACGGGACACCGCGAAAACTGTTTTTT.

The chain carries TRBV11-3 and TRBJ1-4; 8 nucleotides align to TRBD1. V was pared by 5 bases and J by 8 bases, with 4 bases of the junction left unmatched. CDR3 length: 13 residues. Germline V lookup: CDR1 SGHNT, CDR2 YENEEA. The CDR3 loop reads CASSDPGGEKLFF. CDR3 sequence (DNA): TGTGCCAGCAGCGACCCAGGGGGCGAAAAACTGTTTTTT.

This chain connects TRBV7-3 to TRBJ2-1; 7 nucleotides align to TRBD2. With 1 base clipped from V and 10 bases from J, the junction kept 4 bases outside the gene matches. Per the germline V gene, CDR1 is SGHTA and CDR2 is FQGTGA. The CDR3 contains 13 residues. The CDR3 DNA follows: TGTGCCAGCAGCTTAAATTACGGGAGGGAGCAGTTCTTC. It encodes CASSLNYGREQFF.